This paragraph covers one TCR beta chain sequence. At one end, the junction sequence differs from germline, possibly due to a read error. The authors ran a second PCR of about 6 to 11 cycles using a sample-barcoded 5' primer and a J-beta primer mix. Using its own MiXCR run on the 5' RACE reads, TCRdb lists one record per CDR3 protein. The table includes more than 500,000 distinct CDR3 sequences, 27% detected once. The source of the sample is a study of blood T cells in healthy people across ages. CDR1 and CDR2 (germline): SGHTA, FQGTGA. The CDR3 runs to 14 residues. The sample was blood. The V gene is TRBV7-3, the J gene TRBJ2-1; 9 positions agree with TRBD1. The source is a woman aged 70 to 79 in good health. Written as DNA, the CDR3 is TGTGCCAGCAGCCCCGGGACAGGGCGGCATGAGCACTTCTTC. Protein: CASSPGTGRHEHFF.